The 5 T cell receptor beta chains presented below share a single source sample, sequenced in a study of shared clonotypes between healthy human individuals (TCRdb year 2020). Library method: the immunoSEQ multiplex PCR assay. The source is immuneACCESS, and TCRdb retained only in-frame sequences with V and J called. Part of the clones is not carried over; for the studies checked, unresolved V genes explain less than half of this, and the remainder is unexplained. A total of 2 million to 2.5 million clones appear in this sample, over 85% of them only once. The biggest ten clones account for about 0.37% of the sample. Sequencing was carried out using naive CD4+ T cells from PBMCs. Sample cell subset or site, as interpreted from the label and publication: CD45RA+ positively selected. The source of these receptors is a man aged 18 to 29 in good health. Some clones in this sample may be carry-over from other donors' samples.

The rearrangement joins TRBV5-1 to TRBJ1-1; TRBD1 matches 8 bases. This CDR3 has 15 residues. The V segment lost 3 bases and the J segment 4 bases; nucleotides outside the gene matches: 8. Germline CDR1 and CDR2: SGHRS and YFSETQ. This chain's CDR3 is CASSSQGAEGTEAFF. DNA of the CDR3: TGCGCCAGCAGCTCGCAGGGGGCCGAAGGCACTGAAGCTTTCTTT. The full variable domain, its missing parts supplied by reference TRBV5-1 and TRBJ1-1, is KAGVTQTPRYLIKTRGQQVTLSCSPISGHRSVSWYQQTPGQGLQFLFEYFSETQRNKGNFPGRFSGRQFSNSRSEMNVSTLELGDSALYLCASSSQGAEGTEAFFGQGTRLTVV.

This chain links TRBV18 with TRBJ2-1; 8 positions agree with TRBD1. This CDR3 spans 16 amino acids. V lost 5 bases, J lost 0 bases, and 6 bases stayed unmatched. The germline gives CDR1 KGHSH, CDR2 LQKENI. CDR3 in amino acids: CASSSLTGVSYNEQFF. DNA for the CDR3: TGTGCCAGCTCATCACTGACAGGGGTCTCCTACAATGAGCAGTTCTTC.

The chain is built from TRBV28 and TRBJ1-2; a possible D gene is TRBD1 (6 bases). Germline-derived CDR1 and CDR2 are MDHEN and SYDVKM. The CDR3 runs 14 residues. Trimming pared 7 bases from V and 5 bases from J, leaving 17 bases between. The CDR3 nucleotides are TGTGCCAGCACCCTGGGGCAGGGGACATATGGCTACACCTTC. As protein: CASTLGQGTYGYTF.

The chain carries TRBV28 and TRBJ1-1; D remains ambiguous. Germline CDR1 reads MDHEN; CDR2 reads SYDVKM. The CDR3 is 13 residues long. Trimming cost V 7 bases and J 4 bases, with 13 bases left between them. The CDR3 reads CASIQQFTTEAFF. CDR3 DNA sequence: TGTGCCAGCATCCAGCAATTTACCACTGAAGCTTTCTTT. Full variable domain (remainder filled in from reference TRBV28 and TRBJ1-1): DVKVTQSSRYLVKRTGEKVFLECVQDMDHENMFWYRQDPGLGLRLIYFSYDVKMKEKGDIPEGYSVSREKKERFSLILESASTNQTSMYLCASIQQFTTEAFFGQGTRLTVV.

The V gene is TRBV5-1, the J gene TRBJ1-1; D unclear. CDR1 and CDR2 (germline): SGHRS, YFSETQ. The CDR3 contains 13 residues. The V end lost 4 bases, the J end lost 1 base, and 8 bases lay between the germline ends. DNA of the CDR3: TGCGCCAGCAGCACGACCCCGAACACTGAAGCTTTCTTT. This codes for CASSTTPNTEAFF.